This section outlines one T cell receptor beta chain sequence together with its context. Measured with immunoSEQ multiplex PCR; TCRdb has only the in-frame clones, and not every one. Among over 150,000 clones listed, 86% were seen once. The entry originates in a study of blood T cell repertoires in COVID-19. At the level of the study: The United States, Italy and Spain provided the acute and convalescent COVID-19 samples.

With V trimmed by 5 bases and J by 7 bases, 7 bases remained unmatched. The length of the CDR3 is 14 residues. Germline CDR1 MNHEY, CDR2 SVGEGT. The specimen sequenced was peripheral blood. The genes are TRBV6-2 or TRBV6-3 and TRBJ1-5, with TRBD1 matching over 8 bases. This receptor was identified in a man over 45 with active or convalescent COVID-19. CDR3 residues: CASSETGASQPQHF. CDR3 DNA: TGTGCCAGCAGTGAGACAGGGGCTTCACAGCCCCAGCATTTT.